This T cell receptor beta chain was recorded in a study of identical twins. Findings and caveats of the study: Cord blood beta clonotypes present at high abundance carried fewer insertions; no such pattern appeared in memory repertoires. Modeled out-of-frame TCR alpha sharing in monozygotic twins fell below observed levels.

In regard to this clonotype: Its antigen is unidentified.

The CDR3 runs 17 residues. Trimming took 6 bases from V and 0 from J, leaving 15 bases between them. The V gene's germline CDR1 is SEHNR and CDR2 FQNEAQ (reference sequence). TCRdb called the 5' RACE reads again in MiXCR, with one record for every CDR3 protein. The table records around 570,000 distinct CDR3 sequences, nearly 10% of them present only once. The data also belong to a second study, concerning yellow fever vaccine responses in identical twins. That report adds: In identical twins, vaccine T cell responses appeared partly shared and partly individual.

This chain uses TRBV7-9 with TRBJ2-6; weak D call: TRBD1 (5 bases). Sequenced: PBMCs. The clonotype comes from a woman aged 18 to 35 in good health. CDR3 sequence: CASRPRETPSGANVLTF. CDR3 DNA: TGTGCCAGCAGGCCCAGGGAAACTCCCTCTGGGGCCAACGTCCTGACTTTC.